This T cell receptor beta chain was identified in a study of T cells after posttransplantation cyclophosphamide. Sequencing used immunoSEQ multiplex PCR; TCRdb keeps in-frame clones, though not all of them. The sample carries hundreds of clones, over 75% recorded once. General observations from the study: Recipient CMV seropositivity and CMV reactivation strongly tracked TRB clonality. Donor CD8+ memory clones often dominated recipient blood repertoires at later times. Tissue-infiltrating T cells from skin or gut overlapped little with blood T cells.

V shed 3 bases and J shed 4 bases, with 18 bases lying between them. The V gene's germline CDR1 is LNHDA and CDR2 SQIVND (reference sequence). CDR3 size: 16 residues. Comments on this clone: Its specificity is not known.

This receptor was taken from a man aged 45-65 years. The sequenced sample consisted of gut tissue. The J gene is TRBJ1-2, the V gene TRBV19; maybe TRBD1 (5 bases). CDR3 coding DNA: TGTGCCAGTAGTATGCATAGGGGCAGCAGCCCCTATGGCTACACCTTC. Protein sequence: CASSMHRGSSPYGYTF.